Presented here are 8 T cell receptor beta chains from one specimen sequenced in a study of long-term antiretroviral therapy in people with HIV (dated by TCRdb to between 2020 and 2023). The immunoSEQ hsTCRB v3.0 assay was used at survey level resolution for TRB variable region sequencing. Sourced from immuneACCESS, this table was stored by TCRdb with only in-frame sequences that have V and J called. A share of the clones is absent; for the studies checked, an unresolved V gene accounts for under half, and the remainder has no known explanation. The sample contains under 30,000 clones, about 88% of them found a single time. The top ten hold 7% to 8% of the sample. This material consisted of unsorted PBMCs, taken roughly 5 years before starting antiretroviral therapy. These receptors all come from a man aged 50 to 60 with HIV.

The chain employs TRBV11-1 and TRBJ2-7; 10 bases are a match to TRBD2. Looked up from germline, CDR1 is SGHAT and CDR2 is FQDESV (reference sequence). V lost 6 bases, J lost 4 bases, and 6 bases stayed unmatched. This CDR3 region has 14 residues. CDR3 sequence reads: CASREASGGYEQYF. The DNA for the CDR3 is TGTGCCAGCAGAGAAGCTAGCGGGGGTTACGAGCAGTACTTC.

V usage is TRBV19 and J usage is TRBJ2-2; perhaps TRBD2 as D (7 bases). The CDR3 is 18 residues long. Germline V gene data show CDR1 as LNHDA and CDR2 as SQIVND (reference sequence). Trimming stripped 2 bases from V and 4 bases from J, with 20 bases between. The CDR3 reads CASSILFRGARFTGELFF. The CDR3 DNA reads TGTGCCAGTAGTATACTGTTCCGGGGGGCTCGCTTCACCGGGGAGCTGTTTTTT. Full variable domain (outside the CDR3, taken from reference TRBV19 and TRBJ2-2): DGGITQSPKYLFRKEGQNVTLSCEQNLNHDAMYWYRQDPGQGLRLIYYSQIVNDFQKGDIAEGYSVSREKKESFPLTVTSAQKNPTAFYLCASSILFRGARFTGELFFGEGSRLTVL.

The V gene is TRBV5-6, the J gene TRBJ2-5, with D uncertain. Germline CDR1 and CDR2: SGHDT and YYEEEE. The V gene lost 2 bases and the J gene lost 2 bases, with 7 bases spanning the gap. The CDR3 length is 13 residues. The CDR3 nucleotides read TGTGCCAGCAGCTTTTTCTCGCAAGAGACCCAGTACTTC. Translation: CASSFFSQETQYF.

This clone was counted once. Here the CDR3 DNA reads TGTGCCATCATTCGGAATCTTGGGGGGAGAGCTGGAAACACCATATATTTT. This translates into CAIIRNLGGRAGNTIYF. V gene TRBV10-3 combines with J gene TRBJ1-3; D might be TRBD1 (5 bases). The CDR3 totals 17 residues. Trimming pared 7 bases from V and 2 bases from J, leaving 21 bases between. From germline, CDR1 is ENHRY and CDR2 SYGVKD.

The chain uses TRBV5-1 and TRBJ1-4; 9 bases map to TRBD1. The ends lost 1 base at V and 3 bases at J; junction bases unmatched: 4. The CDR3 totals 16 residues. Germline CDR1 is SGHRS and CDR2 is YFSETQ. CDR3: CASSLTGGTANEKLFF. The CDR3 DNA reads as TGCGCCAGCAGCTTGACAGGGGGCACCGCTAATGAAAAACTGTTTTTT.

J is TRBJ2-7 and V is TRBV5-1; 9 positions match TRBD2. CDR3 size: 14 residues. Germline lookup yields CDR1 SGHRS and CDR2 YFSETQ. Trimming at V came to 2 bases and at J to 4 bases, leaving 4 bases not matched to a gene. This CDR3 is CASSFPSGAYEQYF. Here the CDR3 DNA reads TGCGCCAGCAGCTTCCCTAGCGGGGCGTACGAGCAGTACTTC.

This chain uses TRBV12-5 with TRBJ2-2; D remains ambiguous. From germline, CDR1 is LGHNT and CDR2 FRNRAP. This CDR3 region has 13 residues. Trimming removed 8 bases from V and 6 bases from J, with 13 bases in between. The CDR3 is CASLIAVAGELFF. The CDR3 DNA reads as TGTGCTAGTTTAATTGCGGTGGCCGGGGAGCTGTTTTTT.

This CDR3 reads CASSFSGLLAYNEQFF. The CDR3 region has the DNA TGCGCCAGCAGCTTTAGCGGTCTCTTGGCCTACAATGAGCAGTTCTTC. The V gene is TRBV5-1, the J gene TRBJ2-1, with a tentative D call TRBD2 (6 bases). The CDR3 contains 16 residues. Germline V gene sequence: CDR1 SGHRS, CDR2 YFSETQ. The ends were cut back, 2 bases at V and 2 bases at J, with 14 bases in the middle.